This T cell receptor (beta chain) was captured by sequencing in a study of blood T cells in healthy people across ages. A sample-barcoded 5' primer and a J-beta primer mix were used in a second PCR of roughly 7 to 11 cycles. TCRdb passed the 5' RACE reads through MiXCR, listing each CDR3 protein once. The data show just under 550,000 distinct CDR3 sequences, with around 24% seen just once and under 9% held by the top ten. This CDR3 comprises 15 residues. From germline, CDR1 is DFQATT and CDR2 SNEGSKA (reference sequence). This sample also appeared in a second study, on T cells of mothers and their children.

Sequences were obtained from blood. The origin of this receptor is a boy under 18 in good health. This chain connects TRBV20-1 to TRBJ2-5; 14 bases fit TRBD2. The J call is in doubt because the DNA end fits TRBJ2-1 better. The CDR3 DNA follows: TGCAGTGCCCCGACTAGCGGGGGGGCAACCAATGAGCAGTTCTTC. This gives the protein CSAPTSGGATNEQFF.